This T cell receptor (beta chain) was retrieved from a study of blood T cell repertoires in COVID-19. Measured with immunoSEQ multiplex PCR; TCRdb has only the in-frame clones, and not every one. This sample carries 180,000 or so clones, about four fifths of them seen once, and the ten largest clones take approximately 7.7%. V was cut by 4 bases and J by 3 bases, with 13 bases left in between. The CDR3 runs to 14 residues. Germline values: CDR1 MNHEY, CDR2 SMNVEV (reference sequence). The chain is built from TRBV27 and TRBJ2-7; D may be TRBD2 (5 bases). Specimen: peripheral blood. The TCR sequence derives from a man in his forties or fifties who had recovered from COVID-19. The CDR3 nucleotides are TGTGCCAGCAGTTCGGACGGAGGAATCTACGAGCAGTACTTC. Amino acids: CASSSDGGIYEQYF.